This passage covers 20 T cell receptor beta chains from one sample sequenced in a study of T-cell reconstitution after alpha-beta-depleted transplantation in children. Using unique molecular identifiers, the investigators prepared the TCRbeta library. TCRdb ran MiXCR on the PCR reads and lists one entry per CDR3 protein. The sample includes 900,000 or so distinct CDR3 sequences, roughly 16% of them seen just once. Material: PBMCs, mostly from graft donor cells, obtained 360 days after TCRalphabeta/CD19-depleted stem cell transplant. The receptors originated from a male patient younger than 18 who had a stem cell transplant for acute lymphoblastic leukemia, so the T cells may come from the graft donor.

The chain combines TRBV7-9 with TRBJ2-1; D gene unclear. The V end was cut by 3 bases, the J end by 8 bases, with 8 bases between. This CDR3 region has 12 residues. CDR1 is SEHNR, CDR2 FQNEAQ, per germline (reference sequence). Here the CDR3 reads CASSFKYDEQFF. Here the CDR3 DNA reads TGTGCCAGCAGCTTTAAATACGATGAGCAGTTCTTC. The variable domain in full, completed from reference TRBV7-9 and TRBJ2-1, reads DTGVSQNPRHKITKRGQNVTFRCDPISEHNRLYWYRQTLGQGPEFLTYFQNEAQLEKSRLLSDRFSAERPKGSFSTLEIQRTEQGDSAMYLCASSFKYDEQFFGPGTRLTVL.

For the CDR3, the DNA is TGTGCCAGCAGCCCGCAACGTGTGGGCACAGATACGCAGTATTTT. Its translation is CASSPQRVGTDTQYF. The genes are TRBV3-1 and TRBJ2-3; D is unclear. Germline CDR1 is LGHDT and CDR2 is YNNKEL (reference sequence). This CDR3 spans 15 amino acids. Trimming removed 4 bases from V and 1 base from J, with 12 bases in between.

This clonotype occurred a few times. This chain joins TRBV7-8 and TRBJ2-2, with TRBD2 matching 11 bases. This CDR3 has 17 amino acids. CDR1 is SGHVS and CDR2 is FQNEAQ in the germline V gene. J lost 4 bases, V lost 5 bases, and 9 bases had no gene match. This CDR3 is CASSLPLAGGFTGELFF. The CDR3 bases are TGTGCCAGCAGCCTACCCCTAGCGGGAGGTTTCACCGGGGAGCTGTTTTTT.

This rearrangement joins TRBV3-1 to TRBJ2-5; D is possibly TRBD2 (6 bases). The germline V gene has CDR1 LGHDT and CDR2 YNNKEL (reference sequence). This CDR3 contains 15 residues. Trimming stripped 3 bases from V and 5 bases from J, with 16 bases between. The CDR3 protein is CASSQGGEVRETQYF. CDR3 sequence (DNA): TGTGCCAGCAGCCAGGGGGGAGAGGTCCGGGAGACCCAGTACTTC.

This clonotype turned up a few times. The rearrangement links TRBV2 to TRBJ2-6; D is unclear. V gave up 6 bases and J gave up 4 bases, with 13 bases separating them. The germline V gene encodes CDR1 SNHLY and CDR2 FYNNEI. The CDR3 has 15 residues. CDR3 in amino acids: CASRAERSGANVLTF. The CDR3 DNA reads as TGTGCCAGCAGAGCCGAGCGAAGCGGGGCCAACGTCCTGACTTTC.

The chain employs TRBV24-1 and TRBJ2-2; the D is unclear. This CDR3 is built from 15 residues. Germline CDR1 reads KGHDR; CDR2 reads SFDVKD. V lost 4 bases, J lost 7 bases, and 15 bases lay in between. The CDR3 protein is CATSDLTGSIGELFF. In DNA form, the CDR3 reads TGTGCCACCAGTGACCTGACCGGTAGCATCGGGGAGCTGTTTTTT.

The table lists this clonotype with a few counts. The V and J genes are TRBV21-1 and TRBJ2-7; the table's D call of TRBD1 was not tested on the DNA. TRBV21-1 is a documented pseudogene. The CDR3 sequence is 14 residues long. CDR3 bases: TGTGCCAGCCAGGACAGGGCAAACTCCTACGAGCAGTACTTC. Its translation: CASQDRANSYEQYF.

The CDR3 reads CASSLVGSRRRQPQHF. The CDR3 DNA follows: TGCGCCAGCAGCTTGGTAGGGAGCCGGCGTCGGCAGCCCCAGCATTTT. This chain uses TRBV5-1 with TRBJ1-5; D is unresolved. The CDR3 is 16 amino acids. Germline CDR1 and CDR2: SGHRS and YFSETQ. Trimming took off 0 bases at V and 7 bases at J, with 17 bases between the two ends.

This clonotype was observed a few times. The chain combines TRBV12-3 or TRBV12-4 with TRBJ2-3; possible D gene TRBD2, 5 bases. The V gene lost 1 base and the J gene lost 6 bases, with 11 bases spanning the gap. The CDR3 contains 14 residues. CDR3 sequence reads: CASSLDEGLDTQYF. Here the CDR3 DNA reads TGTGCCAGCAGTTTAGATGAGGGTTTGGATACGCAGTATTTT.

The chain couples TRBV7-3 to TRBJ2-5, with 9 positions matching TRBD2. The V gene end was trimmed by 1 base and the J gene end by 5 bases; junction bases not matched to a gene: 2. CDR1 is SGHTA, CDR2 FQGTGA, per germline. This CDR3 contains 14 residues. The CDR3 DNA follows: TGTGCCAGCAGCTTAAGGCGGGAGGGTGAGACCCAGTACTTC. Its protein product is CASSLRREGETQYF.

This clonotype was observed a handful of times. The V and J genes are TRBV20-1 and TRBJ1-5; no firm D call. The CDR3 loop spans 10 amino acids. Germline CDR1 is DFQATT and CDR2 is SNEGSKA (reference sequence). V was cut by 3 bases and J by 11 bases, with 8 bases left in between. This CDR3 is CSASPGTQHF. For the CDR3, the DNA is TGCAGTGCTAGTCCGGGAACCCAGCATTTT.

CDR3 region: CSVGSSGISYEQYF. The CDR3 nucleotides read TGCAGCGTTGGGTCTAGCGGCATCTCCTACGAGCAGTACTTC. The chain recombines TRBV29-1 with TRBJ2-7; TRBD2 agrees at 7 bases. The CDR3 is made up of 14 amino acids. In germline, CDR1 is SQVTM, CDR2 ANQGSEA. V trimming: 4 bases; J trimming: 0 bases; junction bases outside the gene matches: 6.

This rearrangement joins TRBV7-3 to TRBJ2-6; D not certain. Trimming stripped 0 bases from V and 4 bases from J, with 19 bases between. Germline V gene sequence: CDR1 SGHTA, CDR2 FQGTGA. The CDR3 has 19 amino acids. For the CDR3, the DNA is TGTGCCAGCAGCTTAACGTTTTCGGCAACCCCGGACGGGGCCAACGTCCTGACTTTC. It yields the protein CASSLTFSATPDGANVLTF.

Only a few counts were recorded for this clonotype. CDR3 region: CASSVGEGTDTQYF. CDR3 bases: TGTGCCAGCAGCGTCGGGGAGGGCACAGATACGCAGTATTTT. The chain uses TRBV9 and TRBJ2-3, with D maybe TRBD2 (6 bases). Germline-derived CDR1 and CDR2 are SGDLS and YYNGEE. Trimming took off 2 bases at V and 1 base at J, with 8 bases between the two ends. The CDR3 covers 14 residues.

The chain carries TRBV9 and TRBJ2-1; D remains ambiguous. V was shortened by 0 bases and J by 8 bases, with 18 bases between the two germline ends. Germline lookup yields CDR1 SGDLS and CDR2 YYNGEE. The CDR3 totals 16 residues. The CDR3 coding sequence is TGTGCCAGCAGCGTAGAGGGTAGTTACCCCTCGGATGAGCAGTTCTTC. This gives the protein CASSVEGSYPSDEQFF.

The chain uses TRBV30 and TRBJ1-1, with 8 bases identical to TRBD1. Germline V gene sequence: CDR1 GTSNPN, CDR2 SVGIG (reference sequence). Losses at the gene ends were 5 bases for V and 4 bases for J; bases not matched to a gene: 9. The CDR3 runs 14 residues. The CDR3 DNA is TGTGCCTGGGCAACCGGGACAGGCCCCACTGAAGCTTTCTTT. Encoded protein: CAWATGTGPTEAFF.

This clonotype occurred a few times. The chain carries TRBV12-3 or TRBV12-4 and TRBJ2-3; D possibly matches TRBD1 or TRBD2 (5 bases each). V shed 3 bases and J shed 6 bases, with 16 bases lying between them. The CDR3 runs to 15 residues. In nucleotides, the CDR3 is TGTGCCAGCAGTTTTTGGGGGAGTGATACCGATACGCAGTATTTT. It is translated as CASSFWGSDTDTQYF.

The table lists this clonotype with a few counts. The chain couples TRBV6-1 to TRBJ2-5; 7 bases align to TRBD1. The CDR3 totals 14 residues. J lost 5 bases, V lost 4 bases, and 7 bases had no gene match. Germline CDR1 and CDR2: MNHNS and SASEGT. The CDR3 is CASSVDRARETQYF. The CDR3 nucleotides read TGTGCCAGCAGTGTTGACAGGGCCCGCGAGACCCAGTACTTC.

The chain joins TRBV29-1 to TRBJ1-4; a possible D gene is TRBD1 (5 bases). This CDR3 has 14 residues. V was pared by 3 bases and J by 3 bases, with 11 bases between. The V gene's germline CDR1 is SQVTM and CDR2 ANQGSEA. This CDR3 reads CSVDSRGPNEKLFF. For the CDR3, the DNA is TGCAGCGTTGATAGCCGGGGCCCTAATGAAAAACTGTTTTTT. The variable domain in full, completed from reference TRBV29-1 and TRBJ1-4, reads SAVISQKPSRDICQRGTSLTIQCQVDSQVTMMFWYRQQPGQSLTLIATANQGSEATYESGFVIDKFPISRPNLTFSTLTVSNMSPEDSSIYLCSVDSRGPNEKLFFGSGTQLSVL.

This clonotype was detected many times. The rearrangement joins TRBV2 to TRBJ2-3, with TRBD1 matching 7 bases. V was pared by 7 bases and J by 1 base, with 5 bases of the junction left unmatched. This CDR3 spans 14 amino acids. Germline V gene sequence: CDR1 SNHLY, CDR2 FYNNEI. CDR3 sequence reads: CASKRQGGTDTQYF. The CDR3 bases are TGTGCCAGCAAACGACAGGGTGGCACAGATACGCAGTATTTT.